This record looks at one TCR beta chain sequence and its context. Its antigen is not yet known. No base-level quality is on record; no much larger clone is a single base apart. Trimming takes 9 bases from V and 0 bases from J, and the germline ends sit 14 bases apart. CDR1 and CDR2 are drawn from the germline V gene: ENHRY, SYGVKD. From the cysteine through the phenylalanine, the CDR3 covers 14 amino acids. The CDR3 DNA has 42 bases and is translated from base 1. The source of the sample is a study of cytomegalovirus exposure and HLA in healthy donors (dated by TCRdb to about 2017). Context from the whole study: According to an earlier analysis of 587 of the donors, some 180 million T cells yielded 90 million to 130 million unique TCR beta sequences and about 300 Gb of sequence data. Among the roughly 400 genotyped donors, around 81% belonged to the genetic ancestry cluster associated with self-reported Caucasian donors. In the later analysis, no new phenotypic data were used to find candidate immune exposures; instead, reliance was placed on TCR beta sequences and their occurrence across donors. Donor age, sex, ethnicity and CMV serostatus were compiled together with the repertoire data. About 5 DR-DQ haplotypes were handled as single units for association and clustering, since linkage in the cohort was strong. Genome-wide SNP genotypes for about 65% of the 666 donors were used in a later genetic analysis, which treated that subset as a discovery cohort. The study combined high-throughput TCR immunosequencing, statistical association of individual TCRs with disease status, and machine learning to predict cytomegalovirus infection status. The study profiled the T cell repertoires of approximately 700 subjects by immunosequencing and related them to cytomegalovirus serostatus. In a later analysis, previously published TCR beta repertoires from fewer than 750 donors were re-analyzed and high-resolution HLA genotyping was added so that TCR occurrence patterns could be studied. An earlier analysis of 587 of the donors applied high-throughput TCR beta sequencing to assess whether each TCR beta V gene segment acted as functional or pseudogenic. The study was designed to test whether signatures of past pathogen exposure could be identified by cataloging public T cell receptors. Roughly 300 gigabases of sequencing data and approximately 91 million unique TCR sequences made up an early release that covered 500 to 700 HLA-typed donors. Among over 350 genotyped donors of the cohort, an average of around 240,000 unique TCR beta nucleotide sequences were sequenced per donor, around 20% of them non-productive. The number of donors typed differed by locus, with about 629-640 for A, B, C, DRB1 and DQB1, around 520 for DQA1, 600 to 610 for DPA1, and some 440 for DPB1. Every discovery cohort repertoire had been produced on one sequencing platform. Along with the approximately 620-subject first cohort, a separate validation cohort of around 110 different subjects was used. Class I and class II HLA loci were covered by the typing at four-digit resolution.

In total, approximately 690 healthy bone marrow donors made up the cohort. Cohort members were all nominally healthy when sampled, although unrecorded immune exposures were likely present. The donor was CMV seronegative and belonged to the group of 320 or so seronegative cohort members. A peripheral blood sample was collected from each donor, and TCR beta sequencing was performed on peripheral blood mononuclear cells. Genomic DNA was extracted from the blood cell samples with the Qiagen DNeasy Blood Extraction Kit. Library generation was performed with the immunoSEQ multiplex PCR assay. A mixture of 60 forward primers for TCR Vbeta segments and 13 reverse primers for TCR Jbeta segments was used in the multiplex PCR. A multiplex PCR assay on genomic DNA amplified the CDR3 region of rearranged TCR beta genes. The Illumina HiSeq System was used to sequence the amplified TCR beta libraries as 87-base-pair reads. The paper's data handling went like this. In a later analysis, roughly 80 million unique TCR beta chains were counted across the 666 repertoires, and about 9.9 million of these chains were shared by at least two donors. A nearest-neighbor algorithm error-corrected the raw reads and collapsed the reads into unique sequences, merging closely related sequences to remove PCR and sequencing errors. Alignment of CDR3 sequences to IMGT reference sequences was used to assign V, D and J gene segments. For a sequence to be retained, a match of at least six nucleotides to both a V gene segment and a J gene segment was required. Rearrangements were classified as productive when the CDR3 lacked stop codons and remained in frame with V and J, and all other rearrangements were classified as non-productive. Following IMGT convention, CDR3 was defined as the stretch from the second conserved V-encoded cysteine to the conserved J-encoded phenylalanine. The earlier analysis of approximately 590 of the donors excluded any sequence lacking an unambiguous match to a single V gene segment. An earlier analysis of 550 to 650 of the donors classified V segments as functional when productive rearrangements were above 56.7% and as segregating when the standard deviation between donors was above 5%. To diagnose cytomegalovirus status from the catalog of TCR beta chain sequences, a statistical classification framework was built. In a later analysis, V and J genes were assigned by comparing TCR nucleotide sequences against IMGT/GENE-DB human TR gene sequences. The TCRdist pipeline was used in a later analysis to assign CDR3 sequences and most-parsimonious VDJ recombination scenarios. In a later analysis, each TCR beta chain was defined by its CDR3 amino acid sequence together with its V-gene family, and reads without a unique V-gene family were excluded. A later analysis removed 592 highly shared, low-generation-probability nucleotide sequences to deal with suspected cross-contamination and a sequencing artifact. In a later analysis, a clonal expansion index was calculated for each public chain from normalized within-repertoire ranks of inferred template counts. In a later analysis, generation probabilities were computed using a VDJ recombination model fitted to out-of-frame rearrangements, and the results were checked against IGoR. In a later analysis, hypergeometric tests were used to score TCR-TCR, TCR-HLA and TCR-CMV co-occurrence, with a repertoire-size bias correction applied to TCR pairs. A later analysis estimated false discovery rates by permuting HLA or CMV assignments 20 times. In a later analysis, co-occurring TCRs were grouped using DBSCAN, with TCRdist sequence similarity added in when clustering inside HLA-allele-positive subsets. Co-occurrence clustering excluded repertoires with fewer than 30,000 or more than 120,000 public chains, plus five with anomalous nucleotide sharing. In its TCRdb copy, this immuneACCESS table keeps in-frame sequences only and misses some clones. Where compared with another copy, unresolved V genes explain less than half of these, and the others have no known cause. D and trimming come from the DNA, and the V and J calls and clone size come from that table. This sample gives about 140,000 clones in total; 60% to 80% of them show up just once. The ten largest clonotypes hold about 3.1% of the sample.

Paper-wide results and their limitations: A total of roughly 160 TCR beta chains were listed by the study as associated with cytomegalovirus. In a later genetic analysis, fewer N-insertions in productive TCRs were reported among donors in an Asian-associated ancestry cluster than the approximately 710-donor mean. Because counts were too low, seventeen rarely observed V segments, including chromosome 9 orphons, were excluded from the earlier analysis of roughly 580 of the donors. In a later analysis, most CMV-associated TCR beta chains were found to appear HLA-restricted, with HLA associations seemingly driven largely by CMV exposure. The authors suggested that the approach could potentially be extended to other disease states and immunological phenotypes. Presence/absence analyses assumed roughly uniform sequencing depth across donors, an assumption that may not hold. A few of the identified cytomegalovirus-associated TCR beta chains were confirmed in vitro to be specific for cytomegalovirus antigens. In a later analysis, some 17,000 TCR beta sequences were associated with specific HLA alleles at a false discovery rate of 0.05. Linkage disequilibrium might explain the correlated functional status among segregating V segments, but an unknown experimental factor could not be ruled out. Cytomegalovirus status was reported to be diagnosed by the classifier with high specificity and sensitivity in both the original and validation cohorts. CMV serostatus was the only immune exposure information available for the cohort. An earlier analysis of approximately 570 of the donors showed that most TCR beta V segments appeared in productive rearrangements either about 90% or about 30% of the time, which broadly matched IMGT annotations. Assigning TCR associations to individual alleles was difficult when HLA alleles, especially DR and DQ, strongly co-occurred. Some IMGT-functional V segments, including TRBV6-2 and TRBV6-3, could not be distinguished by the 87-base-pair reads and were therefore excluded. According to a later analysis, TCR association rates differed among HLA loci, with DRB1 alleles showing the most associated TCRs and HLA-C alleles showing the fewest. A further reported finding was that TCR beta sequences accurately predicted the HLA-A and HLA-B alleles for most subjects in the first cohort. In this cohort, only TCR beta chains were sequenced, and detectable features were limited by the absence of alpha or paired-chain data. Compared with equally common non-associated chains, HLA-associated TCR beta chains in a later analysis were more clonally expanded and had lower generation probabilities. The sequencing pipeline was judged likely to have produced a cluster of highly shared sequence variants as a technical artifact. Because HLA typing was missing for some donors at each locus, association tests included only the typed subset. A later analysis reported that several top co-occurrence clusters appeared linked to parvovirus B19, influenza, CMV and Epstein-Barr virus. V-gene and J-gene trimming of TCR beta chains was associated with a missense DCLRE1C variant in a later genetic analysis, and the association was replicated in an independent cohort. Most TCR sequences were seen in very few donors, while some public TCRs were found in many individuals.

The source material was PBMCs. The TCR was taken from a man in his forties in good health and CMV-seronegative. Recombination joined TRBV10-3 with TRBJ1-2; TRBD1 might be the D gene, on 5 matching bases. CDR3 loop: CAMTASMANYGYTF. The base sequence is TGTGCCATGACAGCCTCCATGGCTAACTATGGCTACACCTTC.